The 20 T cell receptor beta chains reported below all come from one sample, sequenced in a study of blood T cell repertoires in COVID-19. Clones were sequenced by immunoSEQ multiplex PCR, and TCRdb holds only the in-frame ones, with some missing. Counted here are 200,000 to 250,000 clones, around 86% occurring once; the ten biggest clones make up 12%. Sequencing was performed on peripheral blood. These receptors were taken from a man at least 80 years old with acute or convalescent COVID-19.

The genes are TRBV11-1 and TRBJ2-1; 7 bases fit TRBD2. The CDR3 has 13 amino acids. Per germline, CDR1 SGHAT and CDR2 FQDESV (reference sequence). The J segment lost 10 bases and the V segment lost 8 bases, leaving 11 bases of the junction unmatched. The CDR3 region is CASLGGSGDEQFF. The CDR3 coding sequence is TGTGCCAGCCTCGGCGGGAGCGGGGACGAGCAGTTCTTC.

The genes are TRBV5-3 and TRBJ2-7, with D possibly being TRBD2 (6 bases). TRBV5-3 carries the ORF label, with uncertain function. CDR3 size: 9 residues. DNA for the CDR3: TGTGCGGGGGGCTACGAGCAGTACTTC. Amino acids: CAGGYEQYF.

This clone has a handful of counts. The V call is TRBV12-3 or TRBV12-4, the J call TRBJ2-2, with D possibly TRBD2 on 6 matching bases. Trimming shortened V by 10 bases and J by 2 bases, and 11 bases separated the two germline ends. The CDR3 is made up of 13 amino acids. The CDR3 coding sequence is TGTGCCACCTTGGGGGGAAACACCGGGGAGCTGTTTTTT. Translation gives CATLGGNTGELFF.

The chain has TRBV5-4 and TRBJ2-7; D gene unclear. Germline V gene data show CDR1 as SGHNT and CDR2 as YYREEE (reference sequence). The V gene lost 0 bases and the J gene lost 0 bases, with 7 bases spanning the gap. The CDR3 extends over 14 amino acids. The CDR3 sequence is CASSLDRFSYEQYF. As DNA, the CDR3 is TGTGCCAGCAGCTTGGACAGATTCTCCTACGAGCAGTACTTC.

The chain couples TRBV5-1 to TRBJ1-4; the match to TRBD1 covers 8 bases. Trimming at V came to 4 bases and at J to 10 bases, leaving 15 bases not matched to a gene. The germline gives CDR1 SGHRS, CDR2 YFSETQ. This CDR3 region has 16 residues. CDR3 loop: CASSPAGRTGWGKLFF. In DNA form, the CDR3 reads TGCGCCAGCAGCCCAGCGGGGCGGACAGGGTGGGGAAAACTGTTTTTT.

The chain carries TRBV6-6 and TRBJ1-1, with a tentative D call TRBD1 (5 bases). Trimming stripped 6 bases from V and 2 bases from J, with 13 bases between. This CDR3 spans 14 amino acids. Germline V gene data show CDR1 as MNHNY and CDR2 as SVGAGI (reference sequence). CDR3 protein: CASRTEGINTEAFF. In DNA form, the CDR3 reads TGTGCCAGCAGAACGGAGGGGATAAACACTGAAGCTTTCTTT.

This clone has a handful of counts. CDR3 sequence reads: CASSRDRDTEAFF. CDR3 nucleotide sequence: TGTGCCAGCAGCCGGGACAGGGACACTGAAGCTTTCTTT. V gene TRBV7-3 combines with J gene TRBJ1-1; 9 bases fit TRBD1. The germline V gene has CDR1 SGHTA and CDR2 FQGTGA. V lost 5 bases, J lost 3 bases, and 1 base stayed unmatched. The CDR3 runs to 13 residues.

This chain uses TRBV6-2 or TRBV6-3 with TRBJ1-5, with no clear D. In germline, CDR1 is MNHEY, CDR2 SVGEGT. With 6 bases removed from V and 5 bases from J, the gap between germline ends came to 14 bases. The CDR3 consists of 14 residues. This chain's CDR3 is CASSRSQVHQPQHF. The CDR3 region has the DNA TGTGCCAGCAGCCGCAGTCAAGTCCATCAGCCCCAGCATTTT.

The chain recombines TRBV18 with TRBJ1-1, with D perhaps matching TRBD1 (6 bases). The CDR3 sequence is 17 residues long. CDR1 and CDR2 from the germline V gene are KGHSH and LQKENI. Trimming took off 4 bases at V and 0 bases at J, with 18 bases between the two ends. The CDR3 loop is CASSQSQGPAMNTEAFF. In DNA form, the CDR3 reads TGTGCCAGCTCACAGTCACAGGGCCCTGCGATGAACACTGAAGCTTTCTTT.

The chain recombines TRBV7-2 with TRBJ1-1; TRBD1 is a possible D gene (5 bases). CDR1 is SGHTA and CDR2 is FQGNSA in the germline V gene. This CDR3 spans 16 amino acids. Trimming pared 5 bases from V and 1 base from J, leaving 17 bases between. CDR3 nucleotides: TGTGCCAGCAGCCCGTACGCGGGACGGCGGAACACTGAAGCTTTCTTT. Translation gives CASSPYAGRRNTEAFF.

The chain has TRBV11-2 and TRBJ1-2; possibly TRBD1 for D (6 bases). Trimming removed 5 bases from V and 7 bases from J, with 17 bases in between. Per germline, CDR1 SGHAT and CDR2 FQNNGV. CDR3 length equals 14 residues. The CDR3 here is CASSRNGGAVGYTF. CDR3 DNA sequence: TGTGCCAGCAGCCGTAACGGGGGGGCGGTTGGCTACACCTTC.

J is TRBJ1-1 and V is TRBV4-2; no clear D. The CDR3 extends over 14 amino acids. The V end was cut by 1 base, the J end by 1 base, with 7 bases between. Germline CDR1 LGHNA, CDR2 YNFKEQ. The CDR3 coding sequence is TGTGCCAGCAGCCAAGTCAGGCAGAACACTGAAGCTTTCTTT. Amino acids: CASSQVRQNTEAFF.

This clone has only one observation. The J gene is TRBJ2-7, the V gene TRBV3-1 (or the pseudogene TRBV3-2); TRBD1 matches 7 bases. The CDR3 runs 15 residues. Trimming took 1 base from V and 5 from J; bases not matched to a gene: 8. Germline V gives CDR1 LGHDT, CDR2 YNNKEL (reference sequence). The CDR3 nucleotides read TGTGCCAGCAGCCAAGGCCCAGGGGGAAGGAACGAGCAGTACTTC. As protein: CASSQGPGGRNEQYF.

The chain combines TRBV6-6 with TRBJ2-7, with 8 bases lining up with TRBD1. CDR1 and CDR2 from the germline V gene are MNHNY and SVGAGI (reference sequence). J gave up 4 bases and V 2 bases, and 10 bases lay outside the gene matches. This CDR3 spans 16 amino acids. The CDR3 reads CASSYESGDRGYEQYF. As DNA, the CDR3 is TGTGCCAGCAGTTACGAGAGTGGAGACAGGGGATACGAGCAGTACTTC.

This clone was detected only once. This chain uses TRBV13 with TRBJ2-5; a possible D gene is TRBD2 (6 bases). The ends were cut back, 5 bases at V and 1 base at J, with 11 bases in the middle. The CDR3 is 14 amino acids. Germline-derived CDR1 and CDR2 are PRHDT and FYEKMQ (reference sequence). Here the CDR3 DNA reads TGTGCCAGCAGCATGCAGGGAGGCCAAGAGACCCAGTACTTC. The encoded protein is CASSMQGGQETQYF.

In its sample, this clone was seen a few times. The rearrangement uses TRBV25-1 and TRBJ1-5; 7 bases are shared with TRBD1. The V gene end was trimmed by 3 bases and the J gene end by 6 bases; junction bases not matched to a gene: 5. In germline, CDR1 is MGHDK, CDR2 SYGVNS. This CDR3 region has 14 residues. DNA for the CDR3: TGTGCCAGCAGTGAGACAGGGTCTGGTCAGCCCCAGCATTTT. It encodes CASSETGSGQPQHF.

This rearrangement joins TRBV7-2 to TRBJ2-2; D unclear. The CDR3 loop spans 14 amino acids. V gave up 7 bases and J gave up 6 bases, with 15 bases separating them. Germline V gives CDR1 SGHTA, CDR2 FQGNSA. The CDR3 DNA is TGTGCCAGCAATTCCCTAATCTCTGCCGGGGAGCTGTTTTTT. It encodes CASNSLISAGELFF.

The gene calls are TRBV5-1 and TRBJ1-1; D remains unclear. The CDR3 is 14 residues long. V was trimmed by 3 bases and J by 0 bases, leaving 9 bases between them. From germline, CDR1 is SGHRS and CDR2 YFSETQ. The CDR3 DNA sequence: TGCGCCAGCAGCTCGCGAGAGGTGAACACTGAAGCTTTCTTT. Translation gives CASSSREVNTEAFF.

The chain recombines TRBV10-3 with TRBJ2-6, with TRBD1 matching over 8 bases. CDR3 size: 17 residues. CDR1 is ENHRY, CDR2 SYGVKD, per germline. With 6 bases clipped from V and 2 bases from J, the junction kept 9 bases outside the gene matches. CDR3 residues: CAISAGTGQTGANVLTF. The CDR3 DNA reads as TGTGCCATCAGCGCCGGGACAGGTCAGACTGGGGCCAACGTCCTGACTTTC.

The rearrangement uses TRBV11-2 and TRBJ1-2; 7 bases are shared with TRBD1. J lost 3 bases, V lost 3 bases, and 1 base had no gene match. Germline loops: CDR1 SGHAT, CDR2 FQNNGV. This CDR3 comprises 13 residues. The CDR3 DNA is TGTGCCAGCAGCTTCGGGACAGACTATGGCTACACCTTC. Protein: CASSFGTDYGYTF.